The sequence of this TCR beta chain was determined in a study of PD-1 blockade in classical Hodgkin lymphoma. Sequencing was performed with immunoSEQ multiplex PCR; in TCRdb, only in-frame clones are kept and a portion is missing. Counted here are tens of thousands of clones, 80% to 90% occurring once; the ten biggest clones make up about 8%. Relapse after autologous stem cell transplantation occurred in every patient, and brentuximab vedotin exposure varied. Complete response, partial response or progressive disease made up the best responses. This CDR3 has 11 amino acids. J lost 14 bases, V lost 6 bases, and 9 bases had no gene match. From germline, CDR1 is MNHEY and CDR2 SVGAGI.

The chain is built from TRBV6-5 and TRBJ2-5; 7 bases map to TRBD1. This sample comprised peripheral blood mononuclear cells (PBMCs), obtained before the second cycle of nivolumab. The TCR was taken from a human donor with classical Hodgkin lymphoma. The CDR3 bases are TGTGCCAGCAGCCCCGACAGGGTAGAATACTTC. Protein: CASSPDRVEYF.